This T cell receptor (beta chain) was found in a study of cytomegalovirus exposure and HLA in healthy donors. Study-wide background: As released early, the data held 85 million to 95 million unique TCRs from HLA-typed donors. The study, taken as a whole, reports: Most of the TCR beta V segments (in an earlier analysis) were productive either about 87% or about 30% of the time. Later analysis identified 17,000 or so TCR beta sequences associated with HLA alleles, using a false discovery rate threshold of 0.05.

This clone was seen a handful of times. The antigen remains undetermined. Other DNA sequences of this sample code for an identical CDR3. This PCR relied on a set of 60 Vbeta primers and 13 Jbeta primers. Assay used: immunoSEQ multiplex PCR; TCRdb lists only in-frame clones, some missing. The repertoire includes 95,000 to 110,000 clones, over 75% of them detected once, and roughly 4.2% sits in the top ten. CDR3 length equals 14 residues. The V gene lost 4 bases and the J gene lost 4 bases, with 15 bases spanning the gap. Per germline, CDR1 SGHRS and CDR2 YFSETQ. V and J are TRBV5-1 and TRBJ2-7, with D perhaps TRBD2 (5 bases). Sequencing was done on a sample of PBMCs. The sequence derives from a male donor in good health and CMV-seronegative. This CDR3 reads CASSRRGGLYEQYF. CDR3 coding DNA: TGCGCCAGCAGCCGCCGAGGCGGGTTATACGAGCAGTACTTC.